This T cell receptor (beta chain) was found in a study of T cells after yellow fever vaccination. Overall study results and limits: Post-booster samples contained most primary-vaccination clones (around 96% CD4, roughly 88% CD8). Any FACS-sorted repertoire could hold abundant clonotypes that contaminate it from the bulk population.

Of note for this clonotype: What it binds is not known.

5'RACE template switching added a universal primer site and UMIs to TCR cDNA. TCRdb fed the 5' RACE reads into MiXCR, producing one record per CDR3 protein. The table shows about 340,000 distinct CDR3 sequences, with around 12% occurring only once. Germline V gives CDR1 SGHTA, CDR2 FQGTGA. With 2 bases removed from V and 0 bases from J, the gap between germline ends came to 23 bases. CDR3 length equals 20 residues. V usage is TRBV7-3 and J usage is TRBJ1-5; no clear D gene. The input for sequencing was CD4+ T cells sorted from PBMCs, taken 15 days after the yellow fever booster vaccination. The TCR comes from a young man who received the YFV17D yellow fever vaccine. CDR3 amino acids: CASSLSRKGLQIYSNQPQHF. Written as DNA, the CDR3 is TGTGCCAGCAGCTTATCGAGAAAAGGCCTCCAAATTTATAGCAATCAGCCCCAGCATTTT.